Presented here are 5 T cell receptor beta chains from one specimen sequenced in a study of blood T cell repertoires in COVID-19. This table comes from immunoSEQ multiplex PCR, and its TCRdb copy is limited to in-frame clones, with some not included. The profile shows more than 200,000 clones, approximately 82% of them singletons. Input material: peripheral blood. Receptors originate from a woman between 40 and 55 years old who had recovered from COVID-19.

This clone was counted between two and nine times. The chain is built from TRBV28 and TRBJ1-5; D might be TRBD1 (5 bases). Trimming removed 7 bases at V and 6 bases at J, with 16 bases between. CDR1 is MDHEN, CDR2 SYDVKM, per germline. The CDR3 extends over 14 amino acids. CDR3 residues: CASTKGSGSQPQHF. The DNA of the CDR3 is TGTGCCAGCACCAAGGGGTCAGGTAGTCAGCCCCAGCATTTT.

The chain recombines TRBV7-9 with TRBJ2-2; D gene ambiguous. CDR1 and CDR2 from the germline V gene are SEHNR and FQNEAQ (reference sequence). V dropped 0 bases and J dropped 3 bases, with 5 bases sitting between them. The CDR3 has 14 amino acids. CDR3 nucleotide sequence: TGTGCCAGCAGCTTAGCGTCGGACACCGGGGAGCTGTTTTTT. It translates to CASSLASDTGELFF.

This rearrangement joins TRBV9 to TRBJ1-1, with 9 bases that match TRBD1. The CDR3 spans 15 residues. J was trimmed by 5 bases and V by 3 bases; bases with no gene match: 8. The germline CDR1 and CDR2 sequences are SGDLS and YYNGEE. CDR3 sequence (DNA): TGTGCCAGCAGCGAACCGACAGGGGGAGTGACTGAAGCTTTCTTT. It specifies CASSEPTGGVTEAFF.

This clone has only a few counts. The chain links TRBV15 to TRBJ2-5; TRBD1 agrees at 11 bases. This CDR3 is 14 amino acids long. Trimming at V came to 4 bases and at J to 4 bases, leaving 2 bases not matched to a gene. Looked up from germline, CDR1 is LNHNV and CDR2 is YYDKDF (reference sequence). The CDR3 bases are TGTGCCACCAGCACAGGACAGGGGGCAGAGACCCAGTACTTC. Encoded protein: CATSTGQGAETQYF.

The gene calls are TRBV28 and TRBJ1-2; a possible D gene is TRBD1 (6 bases). Germline values: CDR1 MDHEN, CDR2 SYDVKM. V gave up 7 bases and J gave up 4 bases, with 22 bases separating them. The CDR3 covers 16 residues. The CDR3 protein is CASTSFRGREGYGYTF. CDR3 coding DNA: TGTGCCAGCACCAGCTTTCGGGGGCGGGAGGGCTATGGCTACACCTTC.